The 29 T cell receptor beta chains in this list originate from one sample, sequenced in a study of blood T cell repertoires in COVID-19. The repertoire was sequenced with immunoSEQ multiplex PCR; TCRdb's copy has only in-frame clones and lacks some. The sample yields some 40,000 clones, 70% to 80% seen once. Sequencing was carried out using peripheral blood. These receptor sequences come from a man between 65 and 79 years old with acute or convalescent COVID-19.

The rearrangement links TRBV11-3 to TRBJ2-2; no clear D. There are 14 residues in the CDR3. Germline CDR1 and CDR2: SGHNT and YENEEA. V was cut by 5 bases and J by 4 bases, with 11 bases left in between. The CDR3 spells CASSPSQFTGELFF. In DNA form, the CDR3 reads TGTGCCAGCAGCCCTTCTCAGTTCACCGGGGAGCTGTTTTTT.

V gene TRBV4-1 combines with J gene TRBJ2-2, with D perhaps TRBD1 (6 bases). The germline CDR1 and CDR2 sequences are MGHRA and YSYEKL. Trimming removed 4 bases from V and 2 bases from J, with 23 bases in between. The CDR3 contains 19 residues. CDR3 amino acids: CASSPRINRVVQNTGELFF. CDR3 DNA sequence: TGCGCCAGCAGCCCTCGGATCAACAGGGTCGTCCAAAACACCGGGGAGCTGTTTTTT.

The sample holds a few counts of this clone. V and J are TRBV12-3 or TRBV12-4 and TRBJ2-2, with D unresolved. This CDR3 is 12 amino acids long. The V gene lost 3 bases and the J gene lost 4 bases, with 3 bases spanning the gap. The CDR3 DNA is TGTGCCAGCAGTTTCCGCACCGGGGAGCTGTTTTTT. It codes for CASSFRTGELFF.

This clone has only a few counts. The chain recombines TRBV10-3 with TRBJ1-4; D is ambiguous. With 4 bases removed from V and 5 bases from J, the gap between germline ends came to 11 bases. The CDR3 length is 14 residues. Germline assignment: CDR1 ENHRY and CDR2 SYGVKD. CDR3 bases: TGTGCCATCAGTGCCCAGGAACAGAATGAAAAACTGTTTTTT. Its protein is CAISAQEQNEKLFF.

This clone came up a few times. This chain links TRBV6-2 or TRBV6-3 with TRBJ1-1; D is unclear. V was cut by 5 bases and J by 5 bases, with 15 bases left in between. CDR1 and CDR2 from the germline V gene are MNHEY and SVGEGT. There are 14 residues in the CDR3. CDR3 DNA sequence: TGTGCCAGCAGTGCCTCGGGAGGAAAGACTGAAGCTTTCTTT. Residues: CASSASGGKTEAFF.

This clone is labeled medium-sized. The rearrangement uses TRBV11-2 and TRBJ1-5, with no clear D. With 3 bases removed from V and 0 bases from J, the gap between germline ends came to 6 bases. From germline, CDR1 is SGHAT and CDR2 FQNNGV. This CDR3 is 14 amino acids long. CDR3 sequence (DNA): TGTGCCAGCAGCTTGAGCGGTAGCAATCAGCCCCAGCATTTT. Translating it yields CASSLSGSNQPQHF.

This chain uses TRBV6-1 with TRBJ1-5; TRBD1 agrees at 7 bases. The germline V gene encodes CDR1 MNHNS and CDR2 SASEGT. Germline trimming cut 4 bases from V and 3 bases from J; bases unmatched to any gene: 9. The CDR3 is made up of 16 amino acids. The DNA for the CDR3 is TGTGCCAGCAGTGGAGGCTGGCAGGGGGTCAATCAGCCCCAGCATTTT. Translation: CASSGGWQGVNQPQHF.

V is TRBV4-1 and J is TRBJ1-5, with 8 bases lining up with TRBD1. With 1 base clipped from V and 5 bases from J, the junction kept 7 bases outside the gene matches. Germline V lookup: CDR1 MGHRA, CDR2 YSYEKL. CDR3 length equals 16 residues. The CDR3 loop reads CASSQVRGGQDQPQHF. CDR3 bases: TGCGCCAGCAGCCAAGTTCGAGGGGGACAGGATCAGCCCCAGCATTTT.

This clone came up many times. The rearrangement links TRBV29-1 to TRBJ1-5; TRBD1 agrees at 9 bases. The germline gives CDR1 SQVTM, CDR2 ANQGSEA. J lost 4 bases, V lost 5 bases, and 9 bases had no gene match. This CDR3 contains 15 residues. The CDR3 here is CSVQPDRGLNQPQHF. The CDR3 DNA reads as TGCAGCGTTCAGCCGGACAGGGGCTTGAATCAGCCCCAGCATTTT.

The chain joins TRBV7-3 to TRBJ1-2, with D possibly TRBD1 on 5 matching bases. Germline CDR1 SGHTA, CDR2 FQGTGA. The CDR3 is 14 amino acids. V was shortened by 5 bases and J by 6 bases, with 16 bases between the two germline ends. This CDR3 is CASSNQPGGDGYTF. CDR3 coding DNA: TGTGCCAGCAGCAACCAGCCGGGGGGGGATGGCTACACCTTC.

There are a few counts of this clone. This chain links TRBV6-1 with TRBJ2-7; 8 nucleotides align to TRBD1. The CDR3 consists of 16 residues. V gave up 3 bases and J gave up 6 bases; unmatched junction bases: 13. Germline V gene lookup returns CDR1 MNHNS and CDR2 SASEGT. CDR3: CASSEGRGLRRSEQYF. CDR3 sequence (DNA): TGTGCCAGCAGTGAGGGCAGGGGGCTCCGTCGGTCCGAGCAGTACTTC.

This sequence joins TRBV15 and TRBJ1-3; TRBD1 matches 7 bases. This CDR3 has 16 residues. J was trimmed by 2 bases and V by 0 bases; bases with no gene match: 4. CDR1 and CDR2 from the germline V gene are LNHNV and YYDKDF (reference sequence). The CDR3 here is CATSRDPQGAGNTIYF. CDR3 sequence (DNA): TGTGCCACCAGCAGAGACCCTCAGGGGGCTGGAAACACCATATATTTT.

Regarding this clone: In the same sample, other DNA sequences code for this CDR3. The chain couples TRBV27 to TRBJ1-2, with 10 positions matching TRBD1. Germline CDR1 reads MNHEY; CDR2 reads SMNVEV (reference sequence). V lost 4 bases and J lost 5; bases outside the gene matches: 1. The CDR3 covers 13 residues. CDR3 loop: CASSWTGGYGYTF. In DNA form, the CDR3 reads TGTGCCAGCAGTTGGACAGGGGGTTATGGCTACACCTTC.

This chain links TRBV6-5 with TRBJ1-4, with D tentatively TRBD1 (5 bases). There are 15 residues in the CDR3. V lost 10 bases to trimming and J lost 8 bases, with 23 bases between them. The germline V gene has CDR1 MNHEY and CDR2 SVGAGI. The DNA of the CDR3 is TGTGCCACAAAAGCTAGCGGGGGGGTAGAGGAAAAACTGTTTTTT. Protein: CATKASGGVEEKLFF.

With respect to this clone: At one end the junction does not follow the germline gene, possibly because of a read error. The genes are TRBV28 and TRBJ1-2; D remains ambiguous. Germline-derived CDR1 and CDR2 are MDHEN and SYDVKM. The CDR3 covers 11 residues. In DNA form, the CDR3 reads TGTGCCAGCAGCTTAGACTATCGCTACACCTTC. This encodes CASSLDYRYTF.

CDR3 amino acids: CASSRRVANEKLFF. CDR3 sequence (DNA): TGTGCCAGCTCACGGCGGGTCGCTAATGAAAAACTGTTTTTT. V and J are TRBV18 and TRBJ1-4; no clear D. Trimming took off 4 bases at V and 3 bases at J, with 9 bases between the two ends. The CDR3 is 14 amino acids. The V gene's germline CDR1 is KGHSH and CDR2 LQKENI.

The chain employs TRBV5-1 and TRBJ2-3; TRBD2 might be the D (7 bases). The CDR3 consists of 15 residues. CDR1 SGHRS and CDR2 YFSETQ come from the germline V gene. V lost 5 bases, J lost 4 bases, and 17 bases lay in between. The DNA for the CDR3 is TGCGCCAGCAGAAGGGGGGGATCGACCCCAGATACGCAGTATTTT. The encoded protein is CASRRGGSTPDTQYF.

This clone has a handful of counts. V is TRBV3-1 (or the pseudogene TRBV3-2) and J is TRBJ2-1; 11 positions agree with TRBD2. Germline-derived CDR1 and CDR2 are LGHDT and YNNKEL (reference sequence). The CDR3 extends over 13 amino acids. The junction had 6 bases not matched to a gene; V was cut back by 2 bases and J by 15 bases. CDR3 residues: CASSQLAGGMRFF. The CDR3 DNA reads TGTGCCAGCAGCCAACTAGCGGGGGGAATGCGGTTCTTC.

The chain employs TRBV11-2 and TRBJ2-7; a weak D match, TRBD1 (6 bases). This CDR3 spans 14 amino acids. Germline CDR1 is SGHAT and CDR2 is FQNNGV. V lost 4 bases, J lost 0 bases, and 10 bases lay in between. The CDR3 is CASSSPRGSYEQYF. In nucleotides, the CDR3 is TGTGCCAGCAGCTCCCCCAGGGGCTCCTACGAGCAGTACTTC.

This clone came up once. The gene calls are TRBV7-2 and TRBJ2-1; 11 bases are a match to TRBD2. Trimming at V came to 0 bases and at J to 7 bases, leaving 5 bases not matched to a gene. The CDR3 totals 16 residues. The V gene's germline CDR1 is SGHTA and CDR2 FQGNSA. The CDR3 here is CASSLASGGAGNEQFF. In DNA form, the CDR3 reads TGTGCCAGCAGCTTAGCTAGCGGGGGGGCCGGGAATGAGCAGTTCTTC.

The chain uses TRBV5-4 and TRBJ1-2; maybe TRBD1 (6 bases). Germline V lookup: CDR1 SGHNT, CDR2 YYREEE (reference sequence). The CDR3 is 14 residues long. Trimming took off 7 bases at V and 7 bases at J, with 20 bases between the two ends. The CDR3 protein is CASGGQRIGSGYTF. The CDR3 region has the DNA TGTGCCAGCGGTGGACAGAGGATCGGTAGTGGCTACACCTTC.

In nucleotides, the CDR3 is TGTGCCAGCAGCCCCCGTGGGAGGGGCACTGAAGCTTTCTTT. This gives the protein CASSPRGRGTEAFF. The V call is TRBV7-3, the J call TRBJ1-1; D is perhaps TRBD1 (5 bases). The CDR3 totals 14 residues. The germline V gene has CDR1 SGHTA and CDR2 FQGTGA. The V gene lost 5 bases and the J gene lost 4 bases, with 14 bases spanning the gap.

The rearrangement uses TRBV2 and TRBJ1-1; tentative D call: TRBD1 (5 bases). CDR3 length: 15 amino acids. Germline V lookup: CDR1 SNHLY, CDR2 FYNNEI. V was pared by 8 bases and J by 0 bases, with 16 bases between. For the CDR3, the DNA is TGTGCCAGCGGGAGGGACGCGGCCATGAACACTGAAGCTTTCTTT. Translated, it gives CASGRDAAMNTEAFF.

The V call is TRBV21-1, the J call TRBJ1-2; the table's TRBD1 call for D was not verified on the DNA. TRBV21-1 is a pseudogene segment. The CDR3 runs to 12 residues. CDR3 loop: CASGHPYYGYTF. As DNA, the CDR3 is TGTGCCAGCGGCCATCCCTACTATGGCTACACCTTC.

The table lists this clone with a few counts. V and J are TRBV6-5 and TRBJ1-2, with 11 bases identical to TRBD1. From germline, CDR1 is MNHEY and CDR2 SVGAGI. This CDR3 has 16 amino acids. V lost 3 bases, J lost 2 bases, and 5 bases stayed unmatched. The CDR3 protein is CASSYVRTGGNYGYTF. The CDR3, as DNA: TGTGCCAGCAGTTATGTTCGGACAGGGGGCAACTATGGCTACACCTTC.

The chain combines TRBV10-2 with TRBJ1-1, with D possibly matching TRBD1 (5 bases). Germline CDR1 and CDR2: WSHSY and SAAADI. V lost 5 bases to trimming and J lost 1 base, with 11 bases between them. The CDR3 spans 14 residues. The CDR3 region is CASSLNDRNTEAFF. The CDR3 nucleotides read TGCGCCAGCAGTTTAAACGACAGGAACACTGAAGCTTTCTTT.

This clone was observed a handful of times. V usage is TRBV18 and J usage is TRBJ1-4, with 9 bases lining up with TRBD1. V was pared by 3 bases and J by 12 bases, with 11 bases of the junction left unmatched. The length of the CDR3 is 15 residues. Germline V lookup: CDR1 KGHSH, CDR2 LQKENI. CDR3 bases: TGTGCCAGCTCACCGTCACGACAGGGGGTCGAGGAACTGTTTTTT. It codes for CASSPSRQGVEELFF.

The chain recombines TRBV25-1 with TRBJ1-4; D gene uncertain. The germline V gene encodes CDR1 MGHDK and CDR2 SYGVNS. The CDR3 is made up of 15 amino acids. V dropped 3 bases and J dropped 7 bases, with 15 bases sitting between them. The DNA of the CDR3 is TGTGCCAGCAGTGACATCGGCATTGCAGGTGAAAAACTGTTTTTT. Translated: CASSDIGIAGEKLFF.

The rearrangement joins TRBV5-5 to TRBJ1-5; D unclear. This CDR3 region has 14 residues. Per the germline V gene, CDR1 is SGHKS and CDR2 is YYEKEE (reference sequence). Trimming stripped 4 bases from V and 2 bases from J, with 10 bases between. For the CDR3, the DNA is TGTGCCAGCAGCCCCGCCGGGGGCAATCAGCCCCAGCATTTT. Its protein is CASSPAGGNQPQHF.